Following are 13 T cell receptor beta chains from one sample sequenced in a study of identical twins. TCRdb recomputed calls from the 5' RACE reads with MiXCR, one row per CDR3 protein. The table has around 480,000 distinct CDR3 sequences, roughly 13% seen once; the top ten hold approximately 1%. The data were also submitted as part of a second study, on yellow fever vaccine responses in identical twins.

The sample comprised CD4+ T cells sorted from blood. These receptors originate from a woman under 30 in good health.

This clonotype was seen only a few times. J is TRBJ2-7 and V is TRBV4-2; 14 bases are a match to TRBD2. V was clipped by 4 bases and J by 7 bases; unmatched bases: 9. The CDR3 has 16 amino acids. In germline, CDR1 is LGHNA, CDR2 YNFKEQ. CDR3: CASSPEGTSGSREQYF. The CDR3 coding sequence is TGTGCCAGCAGCCCCGAAGGGACTAGCGGGAGTCGGGAGCAGTACTTC.

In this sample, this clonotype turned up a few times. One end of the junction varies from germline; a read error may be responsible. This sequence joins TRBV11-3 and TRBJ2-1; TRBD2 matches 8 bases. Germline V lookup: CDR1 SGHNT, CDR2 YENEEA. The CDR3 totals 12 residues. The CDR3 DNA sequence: TGTGCCAGCAGCTTACGGAGCGGGGGCGCAATCTTC. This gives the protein CASSLRSGGAIF.

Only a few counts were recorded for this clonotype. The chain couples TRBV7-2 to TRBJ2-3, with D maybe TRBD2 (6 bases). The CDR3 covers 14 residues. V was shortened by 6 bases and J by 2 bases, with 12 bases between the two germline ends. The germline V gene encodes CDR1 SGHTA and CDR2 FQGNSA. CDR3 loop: CASSLSGTTDTQYF. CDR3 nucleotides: TGTGCCAGCAGTCTTAGCGGAACCACAGATACGCAGTATTTT.

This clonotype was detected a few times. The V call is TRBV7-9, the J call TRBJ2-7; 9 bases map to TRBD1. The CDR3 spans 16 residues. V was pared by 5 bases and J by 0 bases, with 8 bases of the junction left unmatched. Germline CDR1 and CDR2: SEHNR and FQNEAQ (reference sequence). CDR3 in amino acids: CASSGQTGGPSYEQYF. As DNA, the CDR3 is TGTGCCAGCAGCGGACAGACAGGGGGTCCCTCCTACGAGCAGTACTTC. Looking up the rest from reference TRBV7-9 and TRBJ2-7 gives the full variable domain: DTGVSQNPRHKITKRGQNVTFRCDPISEHNRLYWYRQTLGQGPEFLTYFQNEAQLEKSRLLSDRFSAERPKGSFSTLEIQRTEQGDSAMYLCASSGQTGGPSYEQYFGPGTRLTVT.

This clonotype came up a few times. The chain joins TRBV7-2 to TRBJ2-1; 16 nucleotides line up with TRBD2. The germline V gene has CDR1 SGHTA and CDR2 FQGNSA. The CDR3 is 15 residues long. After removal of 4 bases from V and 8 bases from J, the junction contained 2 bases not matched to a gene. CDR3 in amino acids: CASSWGLAGGDEQFF. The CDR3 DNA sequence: TGTGCCAGCAGCTGGGGACTAGCGGGGGGGGATGAGCAGTTCTTC. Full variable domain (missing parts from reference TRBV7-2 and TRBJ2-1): GAGVSQSPSNKVTEKGKDVELRCDPISGHTALYWYRQSLGQGLEFLIYFQGNSAPDKSGLPSDRFSAERTGGSVSTLTIQRTQQEDSAVYLCASSWGLAGGDEQFFGPGTRLTVL.

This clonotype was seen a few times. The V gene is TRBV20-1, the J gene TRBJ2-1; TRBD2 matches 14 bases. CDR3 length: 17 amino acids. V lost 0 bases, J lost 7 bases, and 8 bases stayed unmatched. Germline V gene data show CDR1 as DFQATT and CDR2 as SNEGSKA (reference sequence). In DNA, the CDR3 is TGCAGTGCTAGAGATCCGACTAGCGGGGGGGCTGGGAATGAGCAGTTCTTC. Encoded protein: CSARDPTSGGAGNEQFF.

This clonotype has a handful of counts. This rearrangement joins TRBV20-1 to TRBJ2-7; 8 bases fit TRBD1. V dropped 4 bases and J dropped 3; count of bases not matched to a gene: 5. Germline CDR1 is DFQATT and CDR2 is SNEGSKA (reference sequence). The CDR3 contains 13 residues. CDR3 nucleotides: TGCAGTGCTACGACAGGGGCCCACTACGAGCAGTACTTC. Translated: CSATTGAHYEQYF.

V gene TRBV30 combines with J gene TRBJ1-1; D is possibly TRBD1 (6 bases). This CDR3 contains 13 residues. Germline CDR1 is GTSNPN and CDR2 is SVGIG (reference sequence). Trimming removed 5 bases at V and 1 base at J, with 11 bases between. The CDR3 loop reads CAWGTSGNTEAFF. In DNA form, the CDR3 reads TGTGCCTGGGGGACATCGGGGAACACTGAAGCTTTCTTT. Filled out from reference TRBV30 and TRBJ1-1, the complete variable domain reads SQTIHQWPATLVQPVGSPLSLECTVEGTSNPNLYWYRQAAGRGLQLLFYSVGIGQISSEVPQNLSASRPQDRQFILSSKKLLLSDSGFYLCAWGTSGNTEAFFGQGTRLTVV.

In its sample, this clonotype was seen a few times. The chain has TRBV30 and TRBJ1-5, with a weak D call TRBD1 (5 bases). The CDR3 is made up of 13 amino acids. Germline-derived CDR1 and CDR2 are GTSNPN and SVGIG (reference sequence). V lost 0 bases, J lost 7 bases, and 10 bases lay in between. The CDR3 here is CAWSVQGAQPQHF. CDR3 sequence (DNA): TGTGCCTGGAGTGTACAAGGGGCCCAGCCCCAGCATTTT.

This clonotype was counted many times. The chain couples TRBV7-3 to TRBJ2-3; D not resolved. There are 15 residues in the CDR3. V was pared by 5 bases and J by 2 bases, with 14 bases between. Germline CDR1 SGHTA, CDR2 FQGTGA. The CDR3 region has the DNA TGTGCCAGCAGCCGAGTGGGCCAATCCACAGATACGCAGTATTTT. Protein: CASSRVGQSTDTQYF.

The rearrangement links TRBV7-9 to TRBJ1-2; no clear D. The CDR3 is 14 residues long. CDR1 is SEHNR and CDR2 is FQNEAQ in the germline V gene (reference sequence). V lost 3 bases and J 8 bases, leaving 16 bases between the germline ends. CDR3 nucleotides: TGTGCCAGCAGCTTCGACACCCTTGGGAGGGGCTACACCTTC. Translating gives CASSFDTLGRGYTF.

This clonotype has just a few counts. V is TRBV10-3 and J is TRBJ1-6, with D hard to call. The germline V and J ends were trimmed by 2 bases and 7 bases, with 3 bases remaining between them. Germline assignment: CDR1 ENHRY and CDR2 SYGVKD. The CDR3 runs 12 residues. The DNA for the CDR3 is TGTGCCATCAGTGAGGGGAATTCACCCCTCCACTTT. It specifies CAISEGNSPLHF.

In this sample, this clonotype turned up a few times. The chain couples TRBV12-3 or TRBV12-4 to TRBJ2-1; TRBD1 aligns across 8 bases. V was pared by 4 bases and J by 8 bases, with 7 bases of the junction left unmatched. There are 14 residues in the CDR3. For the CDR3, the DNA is TGTGCCAGCAGTTCTCGGCAGGGGGCCTATGAGCAGTTCTTC. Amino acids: CASSSRQGAYEQFF.